The rows below give T cell receptor beta chains drawn from one sample of a study of blood T cell repertoires in COVID-19. Generated by immunoSEQ multiplex PCR, the TCRdb table keeps only in-frame clones and is missing some. The sample has about 80,000 clones, more than 60% seen once. The material sequenced was peripheral blood. The receptors shown here come from a human donor in a cohort sampled during active COVID-19. CDR3s include the opening cysteine and the closing phenylalanine or tryptophan. Fields, in order: J gene, D gene, clone size, V gene, CDR3 protein, CDR3 DNA. A D gene is named only where the DNA matches it firmly. Clone size is stated in some rows and not others, as once, few, many or a class when expanded.

TRBJ1-1	-	-	TRBV10-3	CAISDPRGRGTNTEAFF	TGTGCCATCAGTGACCCCCGGGGGAGGGGAACGAACACTGAAGCTTTCTTT
TRBJ1-6	TRBD1	-	TRBV7-3	CASSPGQGGSPLHF	TGTGCCAGCAGCCCAGGACAGGGTGGTTCACCCCTCCACTTT
TRBJ1-5	TRBD1	-	TRBV6-5	CASNRGQGDSQPQHF	TGTGCCAGCAATAGGGGACAGGGGGACAGTCAGCCCCAGCATTTT
TRBJ1-2	-	-	TRBV7-9	CASSLGAANYGYTF	TGTGCCAGCAGCTTAGGGGCCGCTAACTATGGCTACACCTTC
TRBJ2-1	TRBD2	-	TRBV9	CASSVSGLAYNEQFF	TGTGCCAGCAGCGTTTCAGGACTAGCCTACAATGAGCAGTTCTTC
TRBJ2-3	TRBD2	-	TRBV5-1	CASSLVVGLAVSTSTDTQYF	TGCGCCAGCAGCTTGGTCGTAGGACTAGCGGTTAGCACTAGCACAGATACGCAGTATTTT
TRBJ2-2	TRBD2	-	TRBV10-3	CAISESYLRPSGTGELFF	TGTGCCATCAGTGAGTCGTATTTGAGGCCTAGCGGGACCGGGGAGCTGTTTTTT
TRBJ1-4	TRBD1	-	TRBV9	CASSAFPGTGGNEKLFF	TGTGCCAGCAGCGCCTTCCCCGGGACAGGGGGAAATGAAAAACTGTTTTTT
TRBJ1-1	-	-	TRBV12-3/TRBV12-4	CASSRGTTEAFF	TGTGCCAGCAGTCGGGGGACCACTGAAGCTTTCTTT
TRBJ2-1	-	once	TRBV25-1	CASMGAKYNEQFF	TGTGCCAGCATGGGCGCAAAATACAATGAGCAGTTCTTC
TRBJ2-7	TRBD1	once	TRBV11-3	CASSTGTGENYEQYF	TGTGCCAGCAGCACCGGGACAGGGGAGAACTACGAGCAGTACTTC
TRBJ2-1	-	once	TRBV9	CASSVSGLSYNEQFF	TGTGCCAGCAGCGTATCAGGGCTTTCCTACAATGAGCAGTTCTTC
TRBJ2-6	-	-	TRBV5-8	CASSYGLYSGANVLTF	TGTGCCAGCAGCTACGGACTGTACTCTGGGGCCAACGTCCTGACTTTC